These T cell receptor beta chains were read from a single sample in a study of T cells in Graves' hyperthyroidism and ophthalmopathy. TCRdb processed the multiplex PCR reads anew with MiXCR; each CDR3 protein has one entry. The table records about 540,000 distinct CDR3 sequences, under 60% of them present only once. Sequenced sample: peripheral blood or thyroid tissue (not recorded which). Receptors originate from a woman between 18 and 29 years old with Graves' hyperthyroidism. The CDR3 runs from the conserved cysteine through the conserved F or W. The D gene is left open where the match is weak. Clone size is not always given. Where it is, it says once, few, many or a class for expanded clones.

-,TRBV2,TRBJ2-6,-,CASSESAVTGANVLTF,TGTGCCAGCAGTGAATCAGCGGTAACTGGGGCCAACGTCCTGACTTTC
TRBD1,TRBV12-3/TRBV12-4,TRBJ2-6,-,CASTPRDRGYTGANVLTF,TGTGCCAGCACCCCCCGAGACAGGGGTTATACCGGGGCCAACGTCCTGACTTTC
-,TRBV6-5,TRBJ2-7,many,CASSYFAGTSYEQYF,TGTGCCAGCAGTTACTTCGCCGGGACTTCCTACGAGCAGTACTTC
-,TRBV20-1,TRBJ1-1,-,CSAPTGQGNTEAFF,TGCAGTGCACCAACAGGTCAGGGCAACACTGAAGCTTTCTTT
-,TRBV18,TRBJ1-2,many,CASSPVEGGYTF,TGTGCCAGCTCACCCGTTGAGGGTGGCTACACCTTC
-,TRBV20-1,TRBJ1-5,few,CSARDLDSYNQPQHF,TGCAGTGCTAGAGATTTGGACAGCTACAATCAGCCCCAGCATTTT
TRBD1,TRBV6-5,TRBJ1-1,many,CASSYPRTGNTEAFF,TGTGCCAGCAGTTACCCGAGGACAGGGAACACTGAAGCTTTCTTT
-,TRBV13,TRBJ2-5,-,CASSLKGSSGQETQYF,TGTGCCAGCAGCCTCAAAGGGAGCAGCGGACAAGAGACCCAGTACTTC
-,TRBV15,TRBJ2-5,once,CATSDSARNTGELYQETQYF,TGTGCCACCAGCGATAGCGCCCGGAACACCGGGGAGCTGTACCAAGAGACCCAGTACTTC
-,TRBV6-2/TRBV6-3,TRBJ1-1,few,CATFVGVGTEAFF,TGTGCCACGTTCGTGGGGGTAGGGACTGAAGCTTTCTTT
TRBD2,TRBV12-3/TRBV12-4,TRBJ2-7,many,CASTLGTTPYEQYF,TGTGCCAGCACCTTGGGGACTACGCCCTACGAGCAGTACTTC
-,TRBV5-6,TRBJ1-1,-,CASSETGPTNEAFF,TGTGCCAGCAGCGAGACAGGCCCAACTAATGAAGCTTTCTTT
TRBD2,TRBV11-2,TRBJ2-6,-,CASSTSAFGGVSSGANVLTF,TGTGCCAGCAGCACCTCGGCGTTCGGGGGGGTAAGCTCTGGGGCCAACGTCCTGACTTTC
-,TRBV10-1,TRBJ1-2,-,CASSSSGANYGYTF,TGCGCCAGCAGCAGCTCCGGGGCTAACTATGGCTACACCTTC
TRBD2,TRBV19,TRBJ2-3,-,CASLGSGRRLYF,TGTGCCAGTTTGGGTAGCGGGAGACGTTTATATTTT
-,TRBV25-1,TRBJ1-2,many,CASSRDYGDYGYTF,TGTGCCAGCAGTCGAGACTACGGGGACTATGGCTACACCTTC
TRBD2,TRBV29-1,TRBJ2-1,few,CSVEGTGTSGRGSSYNEQFF,TGCAGCGTTGAAGGAACCGGGACTAGCGGGAGGGGGAGCTCCTACAATGAGCAGTTCTTC
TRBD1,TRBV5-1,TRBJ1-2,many,CASSKDRPDAGYTF,TGCGCCAGCAGCAAGGACAGGCCAGATGCTGGCTACACCTTC
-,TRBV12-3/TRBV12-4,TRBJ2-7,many,CASTGGTYYEQYF,TGTGCCAGCACCGGCGGGACGTACTACGAGCAGTACTTC